Listed below are T cell receptor beta chains from one sample, sequenced in a study of cytomegalovirus exposure and HLA in healthy donors. Some clones are missing from TCRdb's copy, which holds only in-frame ones; the method was immunoSEQ multiplex PCR. The sample carries over 200,000 clones, around 88% recorded once. The sequenced sample was PBMCs. The receptors originated from a woman in her late teens or twenties in good health and CMV-seronegative. CDR3s include the opening cysteine and the closing phenylalanine or tryptophan. D genes are given only for firm matches. Not every row has a clone size; where given, it reads once, few, many or a size class.

DNA	CDR3	size	D	V	J
TGTGCCAGCTCACTCTATAAGTCTGGGGCCAACGTCCTGACTTTC	CASSLYKSGANVLTF	NA	NA	TRBV18	TRBJ2-6
TGCAGCGTTGAAGAGACAGGGGGCACTGAAGCTTTCTTT	CSVEETGGTEAFF	few	TRBD1	TRBV29-1	TRBJ1-1
TGCGCCAGCAGCCCAGCGGGAGTTCCGTCCGAGACCCAGTACTTC	CASSPAGVPSETQYF	NA	TRBD2	TRBV4-1	TRBJ2-5
TGTGCCAGCAGTCTAGCGGTGGTCAGGTACAATGAGCAGTTCTTC	CASSLAVVRYNEQFF	once	TRBD2	TRBV2	TRBJ2-1
TGTGCCAGTATGGGACAGATGAACACTGAAGCTTTCTTT	CASMGQMNTEAFF	NA	TRBD1	TRBV19	TRBJ1-1
TGTGCCAGCAGTCTTGGCAGATTCACGAACACTGAAGCTTTCTTT	CASSLGRFTNTEAFF	NA	NA	TRBV28	TRBJ1-1
TGTGCCAGCAGCTGGACAGGACGGAACACTGAAGCTTTCTTT	CASSWTGRNTEAFF	NA	TRBD1	TRBV7-6	TRBJ1-1
TGTGCCAGTAGTAGACAGGGTCACGAGCAGTACTTC	CASSRQGHEQYF	NA	TRBD1	TRBV19	TRBJ2-7
TGTGCCAGCAGCGTAGGGTCTCCCTTAGCGGGGGGCTACGAGCAGTACTTC	CASSVGSPLAGGYEQYF	NA	TRBD2	TRBV9	TRBJ2-7
TGTGCCAGCAGCTTGGAGTCGATAGCGGGATCGTTCTACAATGAGCAGTTCTTC	CASSLESIAGSFYNEQFF	once	TRBD2	TRBV5-4	TRBJ2-1
TGCGCCAGCAGCCAGGATCAGAATCGCGGGAGAATTAGGGAGCAGTACTTC	CASSQDQNRGRIREQYF	NA	TRBD2	TRBV4-1	TRBJ2-5
TGTGCCAGCAGCGTAGCTACGACTGTCTCTGGAAACACCATATATTTT	CASSVATTVSGNTIYF	once	NA	TRBV9	TRBJ1-3
TGCGCCAGCAGTGAGCGGACAGGGATGGATGAGCAGTACTTC	CASSERTGMDEQYF	NA	TRBD1	TRBV10-1	TRBJ2-7
TGTGCCACCACCCCCGGGGGTAGCACTGAAGCTTTCTTT	CATTPGGSTEAFF	NA	NA	TRBV19	TRBJ1-1
TGTGCCACCAGCAGAAACCAGGCGGGCAATGAGCAGTTCTTC	CATSRNQAGNEQFF	NA	NA	TRBV15	TRBJ2-1
TGTGCCAGCAGCTTATGGGAGGAGCAGCCCCAGCATTTT	CASSLWEEQPQHF	NA	NA	TRBV7-2	TRBJ1-5
TGTGCCAGCAGTAATATACAGTTCACTTCCTACAATGAGCAGTTCTTC	CASSNIQFTSYNEQFF	few	NA	TRBV27	TRBJ2-1
TGTGCCAGCAGCTATAGCGGGAGTAGGTACGAGCAGTACTTC	CASSYSGSRYEQYF	NA	TRBD2	TRBV6-5	TRBJ2-7
TGTGCAAGTCGCCACCACCTTGGGTCGGGGGGGAGAAACACCGGGGAGCTGTTTTTT	CASRHHLGSGGRNTGELFF	NA	NA	TRBV12-2	TRBJ2-2
TGTGCCAGCGAACAAACTAGCGGGATTTGGTATGAGCAGTTCTTC	CASEQTSGIWYEQFF	NA	TRBD2	TRBV25-1	TRBJ2-1
TGTGCCAGCAGCGGGGTACTTGAGGGGGATGGCTACACCTTC	CASSGVLEGDGYTF	once	NA	TRBV9	TRBJ1-2
TGTGCCAGCACACTAGCGGGAGGGCCGGATACGCAGTATTTT	CASTLAGGPDTQYF	NA	TRBD2	TRBV5-4	TRBJ2-3
TGTGCCACCAGCGACCGGGACACCTTCTACGAGCAGTACTTC	CATSDRDTFYEQYF	NA	NA	TRBV15	TRBJ2-7
TGCGCCAGCAGCCAAGCCCGCTACAATGAGCAGTTCTTC	CASSQARYNEQFF	NA	NA	TRBV4-1	TRBJ2-1
TGCAGCTGCTACAGGGGCCCCAGTGGGACCGGGGAGCTGTTTTTT	CSCYRGPSGTGELFF	NA	TRBD1	TRBV29-1	TRBJ2-2
TGTGCCAGCAGCCCCACGAACAGGGGATATAATTCACCCCTCCACTTT	CASSPTNRGYNSPLHF	NA	TRBD1	TRBV7-6	TRBJ1-6